The rows below give T cell receptor beta chains drawn from one sample of a study of technical replicates of blood from a handful of donors. Sequencing was performed with immunoSEQ multiplex PCR; in TCRdb, only in-frame clones are kept and a portion is missing. Among some 80,000 clones, approximately 97% were seen once, and the ten largest hold around 0.31%. The material sequenced was T cells isolated from PBMCs. The source is a human donor in good health. CDR3s include the opening cysteine and the closing phenylalanine or tryptophan. A D gene is named only where the DNA matches it firmly. Rows may omit the clone size; those that give it use once, few, many or a size class.

NA NA TRBJ2-7 TRBV6-5 TGTGCCAGCAGTTCCGAGCCTAGGACAGTTTCCTACGAGCAGTACTTC CASSSEPRTVSYEQYF
once TRBD1 TRBJ2-7 TRBV9 TGTGCCAGCAGCGAGGGACAGGGGGCTTACGAGCAGTACTTC CASSEGQGAYEQYF
NA TRBD1 TRBJ1-3 TRBV30 TGTGCCTGGAGTGACAGGGGGTGGCTTAGGGGAAACACCATATATTTT CAWSDRGWLRGNTIYF
few NA TRBJ2-7 TRBV6-6 TGTGCCAGCACCAGCATCGGGGGAGAGCAGTACTTC CASTSIGGEQYF
NA TRBD1 TRBJ2-7 TRBV7-3 TGTGCCAGCAGCTTGGACAGGGGTAATGACGAGCAGTACTTC CASSLDRGNDEQYF
NA TRBD1 TRBJ1-5 TRBV4-2 TGTGCCAGCAGCCAAGAGACAGGGCTGCCGCAGCCCCAGCATTTT CASSQETGLPQPQHF
NA NA TRBJ2-3 TRBV30 TGTGCCTGGAGTGCAGGGGCGAGCACAGATACGCAGTATTTT CAWSAGASTDTQYF
once NA TRBJ1-6 TRBV25-1 TGTGCCAGCAGTGAATATGGGGGGGCGCATATAACCCTCCACTTT CASSEYGGAHITLHF
NA NA TRBJ2-1 TRBV6-5 TGTGCCAGCAGTGTGGGGGACATTCCCTACAATGAGCAGTTCTTC CASSVGDIPYNEQFF
NA TRBD1 TRBJ1-2 TRBV14 TGTGCCAGCAGCCAAAACAGGGGTGGCTACACCTTC CASSQNRGGYTF
NA NA TRBJ2-7 TRBV25-1 TGTGCCAGCAGTGAATCTGGCCTCTACGAGCAGTACTTC CASSESGLYEQYF
NA NA TRBJ1-1 TRBV28 TGTGCCAGCAGTTTTGAACCGGGGAGGGCTGAAGCTTTCTTT CASSFEPGRAEAFF
NA NA TRBJ2-3 TRBV10-3 TGTGCCATCAGTGGAGATAGCGGAACTAGCACAGATACGCAGTATTTT CAISGDSGTSTDTQYF
NA NA TRBJ2-2 TRBV6-1 TGTGCCAGCAACAGGGAATACGGGGAGCTGTTTTTT CASNREYGELFF
NA NA TRBJ2-7 TRBV7-3 TGTGCCAGCAGCTTAAGCGGACGGAGGGACTACGAGCAGTACTTC CASSLSGRRDYEQYF
NA TRBD2 TRBJ2-2 TRBV7-2 TGTGCCAGCAGTTCGGGACTAGCGGGAGTCATCACCGGGGAGCTGTTTTTT CASSSGLAGVITGELFF
NA NA TRBJ1-4 TRBV25-1 TGTGCCAGCAGTGAAAATTTTAGAGAAAAACTGTTTTTT CASSENFREKLFF
NA TRBD2 TRBJ2-1 TRBV6-1 TGTGCCAGCAGCCCGGGACTAGCGGGCTTCGTTGAGCAGTTCTTC CASSPGLAGFVEQFF
NA TRBD2 TRBJ2-2 TRBV30 TGTGCCTGCGGGAGGGTGGCCGGGGAGCTGTTTTTT CACGRVAGELFF
NA TRBD2 TRBJ2-5 TRBV4-2 TGTGCCAGCAGCCAAGTCGTGGGAGCGGGAGGAGAGACCCAGTACTTC CASSQVVGAGGETQYF
NA NA TRBJ2-4 TRBV21-1 TGTGCCAGCAGGAAGGGGCCCCAGGAAAACATTCAGTACTTC CASRKGPQENIQYF
NA NA TRBJ2-2 TRBV5-4 TGTGCCAGCAGCCAGGGGCAAGACGGGGAGCTGTTTTTT CASSQGQDGELFF
NA TRBD2 TRBJ2-7 TRBV28 TGTGCCAGCAGGAAAATTAGCGGGAGCTACGAGCAGTACTTC CASRKISGSYEQYF
NA TRBD1 TRBJ2-5 TRBV9 TGTGCCAGCGCGGGACAGGGGGGGGAGACCCAGTACTTC CASAGQGGETQYF
NA NA TRBJ1-3 TRBV6-6 TGTGCCAGCAGTTACTCGAGAAACCAGGCTGGAAACACCATATATTTT CASSYSRNQAGNTIYF
NA TRBD1 TRBJ2-7 TRBV5-4 TGTGCCAGCAGCTACCAGGGACAGCCCTCCTACGAGCAGTACTTC CASSYQGQPSYEQYF
NA NA TRBJ1-5 TRBV12-1 TGTGCCAGCAGCTACCGGGACAGGGGGCCCAATCAGCCCCAGCATTTT CASSYRDRGPNQPQHF
once TRBD1 TRBJ2-7 TRBV5-8 TGTGCCAGCAGCCCCCGGGACAGGGGGCTGTACGAGCAGTACTTC CASSPRDRGLYEQYF
NA TRBD1 TRBJ2-2 TRBV5-5 TGTGCCAGCAGCTTGGACCCCAGGGGGCGCTCCGGGGAGCTGTTTTTT CASSLDPRGRSGELFF
NA TRBD2 TRBJ2-1 TRBV30 TGTGCCTGGAGTGAGGGGAGGACTAGCGGGAAAAATGAGCAGTTCTTC CAWSEGRTSGKNEQFF
NA NA TRBJ2-1 TRBV7-9 TGTGCCAGCAGTGGGAGGGGGGATGAGCAGTTCTTC CASSGRGDEQFF
NA NA TRBJ1-5 TRBV19 TGTGCCAGTAGTACGACCGGGGTGAGCAATCAGCCCCAGCATTTT CASSTTGVSNQPQHF
NA NA TRBJ1-4 TRBV5-1 TGCGCCAGCAGCTTAGGCACGACCCGGGAAGAACTGTTTTTT CASSLGTTREELFF
NA NA TRBJ1-1 TRBV18 TGTGCCAGCTCACCACCTGCCTTACAGGGCAGGAACACTGAAGCTTTCTTT CASSPPALQGRNTEAFF
once NA TRBJ2-3 TRBV27 TGTGCCAGCAGTTTCCTCACAGATACGCAGTATTTT CASSFLTDTQYF
NA NA TRBJ2-2 TRBV5-1 TGCGCCAGCAGCTTGGGGCAGTTCACCGGGGAGCTGTTTTTT CASSLGQFTGELFF
many NA TRBJ1-5 TRBV21-1 TGTGCCAGCAGCCAAGAACCTCGTCGACGGGTCTCCACTAGCAATCAGCCCCAGCATTTT CASSQEPRRRVSTSNQPQHF
few NA TRBJ2-1 TRBV4-1 TGCGCCAGCAGCCCCCTGACTAGTAACAATGAGCAGTTCTTC CASSPLTSNNEQFF
NA NA TRBJ1-5 TRBV11-2 TGTGCCAGCAGCCCGGGGGGCCCCAATCAGCCCCAGCATTTT CASSPGGPNQPQHF
NA NA TRBJ2-2 TRBV29-1 TGCAGCGTTGCCCAGCGATACGGGGAGCTGTTTTTT CSVAQRYGELFF
once NA TRBJ1-4 TRBV11-2 TGTGCCAGCAGCTTTGTCTTTAATGAAAAACTGTTTTTT CASSFVFNEKLFF
NA NA TRBJ2-5 TRBV11-2 TGTGCCAGCAGCCCTTGGAGGGAGACCCAGTACTTC CASSPWRETQYF
NA TRBD1 TRBJ1-2 TRBV5-4 TGTGCCAGCAGCTCCGAGGGACAGGGGCTTGGCTACACCTTC CASSSEGQGLGYTF
NA TRBD2 TRBJ2-1 TRBV27 TGTGCCAGCAGTTTGAGGACTAGCGGGAGATACAATGAGCAGTTCTTC CASSLRTSGRYNEQFF
NA TRBD2 TRBJ2-7 TRBV2 TGTGCCAGCAGTTTCACTAGCGGGAGTGGATACGAGCAGTACTTC CASSFTSGSGYEQYF
NA TRBD1 TRBJ2-6 TRBV18 TGTGCCAGCTCAGAAGGACAGGGAAAGGCTGGGGCCAACGTCCTGACTTTC CASSEGQGKAGANVLTF
NA NA TRBJ2-3 TRBV7-3 TGTGCCAGCAGCTTGGGACTGACAGATACGCAGTATTTT CASSLGLTDTQYF
NA NA TRBJ2-5 TRBV7-8 TGTGCCAGCAGCCGAAAGAGGATACAAGAGACCCAGTACTTC CASSRKRIQETQYF